The 28 T cell receptor beta chains in this list originate from one sample, sequenced in a study of a mutant IDH1 vaccine in newly diagnosed glioma. Specified time point: week 47, end of study. With topical imiquimod, each dose of the vaccine consisted of 300 ug of mutant IDH1 20-mer peptide. Their specific antigens are unknown. Only in-frame clones appear in the TCRdb table, and some are missing; sequencing was by immunoSEQ multiplex PCR. This sample has tens of thousands of clones, with roughly 75% found just once. The sample in question was PBMCs, obtained from a glioma patient whose treatment included an IDH1 peptide vaccine. These receptors were taken from a man in his fifties or sixties with glioma.

The chain couples TRBV6-4 to TRBJ2-3; D call uncertain. The CDR3 extends over 13 amino acids. From germline, CDR1 is MRHNA and CDR2 SNTAGT. Deletions cut 1 base from V and 0 bases from J, with 2 bases between. DNA of the CDR3: TGTGCCAGCAGTGACTATAGCACAGATACGCAGTATTTT. Its protein is CASSDYSTDTQYF.

This chain connects TRBV6-1 to TRBJ1-5; 11 positions agree with TRBD1. The J segment lost 7 bases and the V segment lost 2 bases, leaving 7 bases of the junction unmatched. The CDR3 has 16 residues. Germline V gene sequence: CDR1 MNHNS, CDR2 SASEGT. This chain's CDR3 is CASSESLGTGGQPQHF. CDR3 sequence (DNA): TGTGCCAGCAGTGAAAGCCTGGGGACAGGGGGGCAGCCCCAGCATTTT.

This chain joins TRBV30 and TRBJ1-4; no definite D call. Trimming removed 0 bases from V and 4 bases from J, with 6 bases in between. This CDR3 is built from 13 residues. Germline V gene lookup returns CDR1 GTSNPN and CDR2 SVGIG (reference sequence). Here the CDR3 DNA reads TGTGCCTGGAGTGTAGGCGGTAATGAAAAACTGTTTTTT. This codes for CAWSVGGNEKLFF. Full variable domain (remainder filled in from reference TRBV30 and TRBJ1-4): SQTIHQWPATLVQPVGSPLSLECTVEGTSNPNLYWYRQAAGRGLQLLFYSVGIGQISSEVPQNLSASRPQDRQFILSSKKLLLSDSGFYLCAWSVGGNEKLFFGSGTQLSVL.

The chain uses TRBV6-5 and TRBJ2-3, with 11 bases that match TRBD2. CDR1 MNHEY and CDR2 SVGAGI come from the germline V gene. The trim removed 3 bases at V and 3 bases at J, leaving 2 bases unmatched. This CDR3 has 15 amino acids. The CDR3 DNA reads as TGTGCCAGCAGTTATCCTAGCGGGGGGACAGATACGCAGTATTTT. Translation gives CASSYPSGGTDTQYF.

The chain joins TRBV11-1 to TRBJ2-5; D gene uncertain. This CDR3 is 16 amino acids long. Germline CDR1 SGHAT, CDR2 FQDESV (reference sequence). Trimming left V 1 base short and J 4 bases short, with 16 bases between. The CDR3 nucleotides read TGTGCCAGCAGCTTAGAGAGCGTGGTCGGGTCAGAGACCCAGTACTTC. The encoded protein is CASSLESVVGSETQYF.

The CDR3 protein is CASSLREGQYEQYF. CDR3 in DNA: TGTGCCAGCAGCTTACGAGAGGGGCAGTACGAGCAGTACTTC. The J gene is TRBJ2-7, the V gene TRBV7-2; tentatively, D is TRBD1 or TRBD2 (5 bases each). In germline, CDR1 is SGHTA, CDR2 FQGNSA. The V and J ends lost 2 bases and 4 bases respectively, with 12 bases between them. This CDR3 region has 14 residues.

The chain couples TRBV27 to TRBJ1-4, with D perhaps TRBD1 (5 bases). The CDR3 sequence is 11 residues long. V was clipped by 5 bases and J by 10 bases, with 8 bases between them. CDR1 and CDR2 (germline): MNHEY, SMNVEV (reference sequence). The CDR3 DNA reads TGTGCCAGCAGTCGCGGGACAAAACTGTTTTTT. Its protein is CASSRGTKLFF.

The chain uses TRBV5-1 and TRBJ2-3; D gene unclear. Trimming pared 0 bases from V and 4 bases from J, leaving 6 bases between. The CDR3 spans 13 residues. Germline assignment: CDR1 SGHRS and CDR2 YFSETQ. CDR3 nucleotide sequence: TGCGCCAGCAGCTTGGGGCGTGCAGATACGCAGTATTTT. Protein: CASSLGRADTQYF.

This clone showed up just a few times. J is TRBJ1-1 and V is TRBV30, with 7 positions matching TRBD1. The V segment lost 6 bases and the J segment 4 bases; nucleotides outside the gene matches: 11. The germline CDR1 and CDR2 sequences are GTSNPN and SVGIG (reference sequence). This CDR3 is 14 amino acids long. As DNA, the CDR3 is TGTGCCTGCTGCCTGAGGGGGCGGATCACTGAAGCTTTCTTT. It translates to CACCLRGRITEAFF.

The J gene is TRBJ1-1, the V gene TRBV5-4, with 9 bases identical to TRBD1. Germline V gene lookup returns CDR1 SGHNT and CDR2 YYREEE (reference sequence). Trimming cost V 0 bases and J 3 bases; bases outside gene matches: 6. The CDR3 has 16 residues. In DNA form, the CDR3 reads TGTGCCAGCAGCTTGGCGGACAGGGGTTCGCACACTGAAGCTTTCTTT. It codes for CASSLADRGSHTEAFF.

The chain employs TRBV5-1 and TRBJ2-1; no clear D gene. V was clipped by 2 bases and J by 4 bases, with 10 bases between them. Looked up from germline, CDR1 is SGHRS and CDR2 is YFSETQ. The CDR3 runs to 14 residues. CDR3: CASSLTTSYNEQFF. In DNA, the CDR3 is TGCGCCAGCAGCTTAACCACTTCGTACAATGAGCAGTTCTTC. Together with reference TRBV5-1 and TRBJ2-1, the CDR3 gives the full variable domain: KAGVTQTPRYLIKTRGQQVTLSCSPISGHRSVSWYQQTPGQGLQFLFEYFSETQRNKGNFPGRFSGRQFSNSRSEMNVSTLELGDSALYLCASSLTTSYNEQFFGPGTRLTVL.

This chain links TRBV9 with TRBJ1-6, with 7 bases identical to TRBD1. Germline loops: CDR1 SGDLS, CDR2 YYNGEE. The CDR3 sequence is 15 residues long. V was pared by 4 bases and J by 9 bases, with 10 bases of the junction left unmatched. The CDR3 DNA reads as TGTGCCAGCAGCCGTACCACAGGGGAGGGTTCACCCCTCCACTTT. This translates into CASSRTTGEGSPLHF.

This chain uses TRBV13 with TRBJ2-3; TRBD1 or TRBD2 may be the D gene (5 bases each). The ends were cut back, 2 bases at V and 6 bases at J, with 12 bases in the middle. The CDR3 has 14 residues. Germline V lookup: CDR1 PRHDT, CDR2 FYEKMQ (reference sequence). Here the CDR3 reads CASSLPPGTDTQYF. The CDR3 coding sequence is TGTGCCAGCAGCTTACCTCCGGGGACGGATACGCAGTATTTT.

The chain is built from TRBV7-9 and TRBJ2-1; 8 bases map to TRBD2. V shed 7 bases, J shed 0 bases, and the junction held 2 bases outside the gene matches. The V gene's germline CDR1 is SEHNR and CDR2 FQNEAQ (reference sequence). The CDR3 runs 14 residues. The CDR3 nucleotides read TGTGCCAGCAAGGGGACTAGCTCCTACAATGAGCAGTTCTTC. Translation: CASKGTSSYNEQFF.

J is TRBJ2-1 and V is TRBV10-3; 9 bases match TRBD1. Germline CDR1 reads ENHRY; CDR2 reads SYGVKD. The ends lost 4 bases at V and 8 bases at J; junction bases unmatched: 6. The CDR3 is 14 amino acids. In DNA form, the CDR3 reads TGTGCCATCAGTGGAGGACAGGGGCTGGATGAGCAGTTCTTC. Residues: CAISGGQGLDEQFF.

This clone was seen a single time. This rearrangement joins TRBV6-1 to TRBJ2-1; D is possibly TRBD1 or TRBD2 (5 bases each). CDR1 and CDR2 from the germline V gene are MNHNS and SASEGT. The CDR3 extends over 14 amino acids. The V gene lost 4 bases and the J gene lost 5 bases, with 12 bases spanning the gap. The CDR3 sequence is CASSAGPANNEQFF. CDR3 nucleotides: TGTGCCAGCAGTGCGGGACCAGCAAACAATGAGCAGTTCTTC.

The genes are TRBV7-2 and TRBJ2-1; D perhaps matches TRBD1 (5 bases). Germline CDR1 and CDR2: SGHTA and FQGNSA. Trimming took off 6 bases at V and 0 bases at J, with 12 bases between the two ends. This CDR3 comprises 15 residues. DNA for the CDR3: TGTGCCAGCAGGCAGGACACGAGCTCCTACAATGAGCAGTTCTTC. It translates to CASRQDTSSYNEQFF.

The rearrangement uses TRBV30 and TRBJ1-4; D not resolved. This CDR3 comprises 13 residues. Trimming stripped 7 bases from V and 2 bases from J, with 11 bases between. Per germline, CDR1 GTSNPN and CDR2 SVGIG (reference sequence). The CDR3 is CAFTRVTNEKLFF. CDR3 DNA: TGTGCCTTCACCCGGGTTACTAATGAAAAACTGTTTTTT.

The V gene is TRBV5-1, the J gene TRBJ1-6; D gene unclear. Germline V CDR1 and CDR2: SGHRS, YFSETQ. The CDR3 runs to 16 residues. Trimming pared 0 bases from V and 7 bases from J, leaving 14 bases between. CDR3 in amino acids: CASSLGGPLGNSPLHF. CDR3 nucleotides: TGCGCCAGCAGCTTGGGTGGCCCCTTAGGCAATTCACCCCTCCACTTT.

This clone was detected once. The junction differs from germline at one of its ends, possibly a read error. V is TRBV7-7 and J is TRBJ2-1; tentatively, D is TRBD1 or TRBD2 (5 bases each). The germline gives CDR1 SSHAT, CDR2 FNYEAQ (reference sequence). The CDR3 spans 13 residues. CDR3 sequence: CASSLSRETEQFF. CDR3 sequence (DNA): TGTGCTAGCAGCCTTTCCAGGGAGACTGAGCAGTTCTTC.

The rearrangement uses TRBV14 and TRBJ2-7; no clear D. Trimming removed 1 base from V and 2 bases from J, with 18 bases in between. The CDR3 totals 17 residues. Germline lookup yields CDR1 SGHDN and CDR2 FVKESK. CDR3 residues: CASSQVKSGRLPYEQYF. The DNA of the CDR3 is TGTGCCAGCAGCCAAGTGAAATCTGGGCGCCTGCCCTACGAGCAGTACTTC.

The chain has TRBV2 and TRBJ1-4; TRBD1 is a possible D gene (6 bases). The germline gives CDR1 SNHLY, CDR2 FYNNEI. V lost 4 bases and J 8 bases, leaving 8 bases between the germline ends. The CDR3 spans 12 residues. The CDR3 is CASSATGEKLFF. The DNA of the CDR3 is TGTGCCAGCAGTGCAACAGGGGAAAAACTGTTTTTT. Full variable domain (missing parts from reference TRBV2 and TRBJ1-4): EPEVTQTPSHQVTQMGQEVILRCVPISNHLYFYWYRQILGQKVEFLVSFYNNEISEKSEIFDDQFSVERPDGSNFTLKIRSTKLEDSAMYFCASSATGEKLFFGSGTQLSVL.

V and J are TRBV5-1 and TRBJ1-2, with no clear D. V was shortened by 2 bases and J by 0 bases, with 14 bases between the two germline ends. CDR1 is SGHRS and CDR2 is YFSETQ in the germline V gene. CDR3 size: 16 residues. This CDR3 reads CASSFMLEVSNYGYTF. The CDR3, as DNA: TGCGCCAGCAGCTTCATGTTGGAAGTCTCTAACTATGGCTACACCTTC.

The chain employs TRBV7-9 and TRBJ1-4; D possibly corresponds to TRBD1 (6 bases). The CDR3 is made up of 13 amino acids. V gave up 3 bases and J gave up 12 bases, with 14 bases separating them. Germline values: CDR1 SEHNR, CDR2 FQNEAQ (reference sequence). CDR3 protein: CASSLGHLRELFF. As DNA, the CDR3 is TGTGCCAGCAGCTTGGGACACCTGAGGGAACTGTTTTTT.

The J gene is TRBJ2-5, the V gene TRBV30; 8 bases line up with TRBD2. The DNA end is a closer match to TRBJ2-7, so the J assignment may be wrong. The V gene's germline CDR1 is GTSNPN and CDR2 SVGIG (reference sequence). CDR3 length equals 12 residues. The CDR3 coding sequence is TGTGCCTGGAGCCGGGGGGGATACGAGCAGTACTTC. It encodes CAWSRGGYEQYF.

The chain has TRBV9 and TRBJ2-3, with 9 nucleotides matching TRBD2. Germline lookup yields CDR1 SGDLS and CDR2 YYNGEE. The CDR3 runs to 16 residues. V shed 0 bases and J 5 bases; nucleotides not matched to a gene: 7. Here the CDR3 DNA reads TGTGCCAGCAGCGTAGGCAACAGCGGGGGGAGAGATACGCAGTATTTT. It yields the protein CASSVGNSGGRDTQYF.

With respect to this clone: Other DNA sequences in the sample encode the same CDR3. This chain connects TRBV7-2 to TRBJ1-5; possible D gene TRBD1, 5 bases. CDR3 length: 14 residues. The germline V and J ends were trimmed by 5 bases and 2 bases, with 10 bases remaining between them. Looked up from germline, CDR1 is SGHTA and CDR2 is FQGNSA. CDR3 in amino acids: CASSATGGNQPQHF. CDR3 DNA sequence: TGTGCCAGCAGCGCCACAGGAGGCAATCAGCCCCAGCATTTT.

This clone was counted a few times. The rearrangement links TRBV28 to TRBJ1-5; D unclear. Trimming stripped 7 bases from V and 4 bases from J, with 8 bases between. There are 12 residues in the CDR3. Per the germline V gene, CDR1 is MDHEN and CDR2 is SYDVKM. CDR3 loop: CASNRGNQPQHF. CDR3 sequence (DNA): TGTGCCAGCAACCGGGGAAATCAGCCCCAGCATTTT.